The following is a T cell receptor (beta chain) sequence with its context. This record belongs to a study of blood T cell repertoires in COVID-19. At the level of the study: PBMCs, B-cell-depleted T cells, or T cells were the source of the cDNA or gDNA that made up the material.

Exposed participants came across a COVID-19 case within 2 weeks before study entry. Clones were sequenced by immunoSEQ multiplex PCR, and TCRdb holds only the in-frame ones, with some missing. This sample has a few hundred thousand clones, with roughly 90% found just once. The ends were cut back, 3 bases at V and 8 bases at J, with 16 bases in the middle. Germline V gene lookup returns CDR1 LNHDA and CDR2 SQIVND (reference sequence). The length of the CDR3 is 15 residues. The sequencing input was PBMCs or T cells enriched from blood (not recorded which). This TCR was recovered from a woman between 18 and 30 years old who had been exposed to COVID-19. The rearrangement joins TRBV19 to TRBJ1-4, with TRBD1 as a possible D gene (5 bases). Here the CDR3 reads CASSMQKGWREKLFF. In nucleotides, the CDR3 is TGTGCCAGTAGTATGCAAAAGGGGTGGCGAGAAAAACTGTTTTTT.